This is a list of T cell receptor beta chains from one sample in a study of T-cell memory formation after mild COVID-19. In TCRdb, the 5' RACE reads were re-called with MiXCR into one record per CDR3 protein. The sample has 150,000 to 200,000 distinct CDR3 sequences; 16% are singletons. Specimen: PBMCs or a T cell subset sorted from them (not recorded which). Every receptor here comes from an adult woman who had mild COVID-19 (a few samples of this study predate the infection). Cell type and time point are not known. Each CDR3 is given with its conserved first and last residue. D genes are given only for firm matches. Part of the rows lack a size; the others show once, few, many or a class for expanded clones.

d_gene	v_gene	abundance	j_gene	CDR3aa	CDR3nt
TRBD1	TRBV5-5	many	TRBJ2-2	CASSSGQGAGELFF	TGTGCCAGCAGCTCGGGACAGGGGGCCGGGGAGCTGTTTTTT
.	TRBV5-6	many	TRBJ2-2	CASSYLTGNTGELFF	TGTGCCAGCAGCTACCTTACAGGGAACACCGGGGAGCTGTTTTTT
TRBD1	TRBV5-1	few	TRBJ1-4	CASSLDRGGEKLFF	TGCGCCAGCAGTTTGGACAGGGGAGGTGAAAAACTGTTTTTT
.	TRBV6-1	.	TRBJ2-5	CASSDGLQETQYF	TGTGCCAGCAGTGACGGACTCCAAGAGACCCAGTACTTC
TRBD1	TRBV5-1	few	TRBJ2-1	CASSSRQGVEQFF	TGCGCCAGCAGCTCGAGACAGGGGGTTGAGCAGTTCTTC
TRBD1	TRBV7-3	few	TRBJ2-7	CASSFGQGHYEQYF	TGTGCCAGCAGCTTCGGACAGGGCCACTACGAGCAGTACTTC
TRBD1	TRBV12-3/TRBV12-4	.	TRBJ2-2	CASRDSGTGRFGELFF	TGTGCCAGCAGGGACTCCGGGACAGGGCGTTTTGGGGAGCTGTTTTTT
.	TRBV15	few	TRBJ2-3	CATSRDTADTQYF	TGTGCCACCAGCAGAGATACGGCAGATACGCAGTATTTT
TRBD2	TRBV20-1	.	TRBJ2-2	CSARTSGVNTGELFF	TGCAGTGCTAGAACTAGCGGGGTAAACACCGGGGAGCTGTTTTTT
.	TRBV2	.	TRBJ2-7	CASSRTDPYEQYF	TGTGCCAGCAGTCGGACTGACCCCTACGAGCAGTACTTC
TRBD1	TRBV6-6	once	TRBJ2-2	CASRTPGQGNTGELFF	TGTGCCAGCAGAACACCGGGACAGGGGAACACCGGGGAGCTGTTTTTT
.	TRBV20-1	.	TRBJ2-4	CSAPSRVNRAKNIQYF	TGCAGTGCTCCCTCTAGGGTTAATCGGGCCAAAAACATTCAGTACTTC
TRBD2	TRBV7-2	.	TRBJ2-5	CASSLGAGWETQYF	TGTGCCAGCAGCTTGGGAGCGGGATGGGAGACCCAGTACTTC
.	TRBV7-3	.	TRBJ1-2	CASSLGPEDYGYTF	TGTGCCAGCAGCTTAGGCCCGGAAGACTATGGCTACACCTTC
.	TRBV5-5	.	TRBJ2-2	CASSLAGSNTGELFF	TGTGCCAGCAGCTTGGCAGGATCAAACACCGGGGAGCTGTTTTTT
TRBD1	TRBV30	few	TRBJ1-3	CAWSRPGQSGNTIYF	TGTGCCTGGAGCAGACCGGGACAGAGTGGAAACACCATATATTTT